The 4 T cell receptor beta chains in this list originate from one sample, sequenced in a study of T cells after yellow fever vaccination. From the 5' RACE reads, TCRdb called clonotypes with MiXCR, one entry per CDR3 protein. The data show under 600,000 distinct CDR3 sequences, with 21% seen just once and roughly 16% held by the top ten. The sample consisted of PBMCs, taken 20 to 25 days after the first yellow fever vaccination. The receptors come from a man younger than 35 who received the YFV17D yellow fever vaccine.

The chain combines TRBV10-3 with TRBJ2-3, with unresolved D. Deletions cut 0 bases from V and 9 bases from J, with 7 bases between. The V gene's germline CDR1 is ENHRY and CDR2 SYGVKD. The CDR3 has 12 amino acids. In nucleotides, the CDR3 is TGTGCCATCAGTGAGTCGACCGAAACGCAGTATTTT. Amino acid sequence: CAISESTETQYF.

The sample holds a few counts of this clonotype. The chain combines TRBV24-1 with TRBJ2-3; the match to TRBD1 covers 7 bases. Germline V CDR1 and CDR2: KGHDR, SFDVKD. Unmatched junction bases numbered 9, after V lost 5 bases and J lost 2 bases. The CDR3 consists of 16 residues. The CDR3 DNA follows: TGTGCCACCAGTGGGACCGCGACAGGGAACACAGATACGCAGTATTTT. Protein product: CATSGTATGNTDTQYF.

This clonotype was seen at least ten times. The V and J genes are TRBV29-1 and TRBJ1-5; D ambiguous. The CDR3 is 12 residues long. The V gene lost 4 bases and the J gene lost 3 bases, with 7 bases spanning the gap. The V gene's germline CDR1 is SQVTM and CDR2 ANQGSEA. The CDR3 DNA is TGCAGCGTTGTGTTGGACAATCAGCCCCAGCATTTT. Its protein is CSVVLDNQPQHF.

The V gene is TRBV15, the J gene TRBJ2-3; unclear D gene. CDR1 is LNHNV and CDR2 is YYDKDF in the germline V gene (reference sequence). The length of the CDR3 is 14 residues. V gave up 1 base and J gave up 2 bases, with 7 bases separating them. In DNA, the CDR3 is TGTGCCACCAGCAGAGGAGACTTCACAGATACGCAGTATTTT. Translated, it gives CATSRGDFTDTQYF. Full variable domain (rest looked up from reference TRBV15 and TRBJ2-3): DAMVIQNPRYQVTQFGKPVTLSCSQTLNHNVMYWYQQKSSQAPKLLFHYYDKDFNNEADTPDNFQSRRPNTSFCFLDIRSPGLGDTAMYLCATSRGDFTDTQYFGPGTRLTVL.